The 25 T cell receptor beta chains listed next were all sequenced from one sample in a study of T cell responses to AZD1222 COVID-19 vaccine. Sequencing used immunoSEQ multiplex PCR; TCRdb keeps in-frame clones, though not all of them. The data show around 140,000 clones, about 93% seen once. The sequencing used peripheral blood, collected on day 0 of AZD1222 vaccination. The receptors were gathered from an adult in good health.

V gene TRBV21-1 combines with J gene TRBJ2-7; the DNA was not compared with TRBD1, the D call given in the table. TRBV21-1 constitutes a pseudogene. The CDR3 has 16 residues. CDR3: CASSKGSTDISYEQYF. The CDR3 region has the DNA TGTGCCAGCAGCAAAGGATCGACGGACATCTCCTACGAGCAGTACTTC.

The chain combines TRBV10-2 with TRBJ1-5, with D hard to call. CDR3 size: 13 residues. V shed 6 bases and J shed 7 bases, with 13 bases lying between them. Per the germline V gene, CDR1 is WSHSY and CDR2 is SAAADI. The CDR3 region is CASSAGLGQPQHF. For the CDR3, the DNA is TGCGCCAGCAGCGCCGGTCTCGGCCAGCCCCAGCATTTT.

This rearrangement joins TRBV5-6 to TRBJ2-3; D is undetermined. Germline V gene lookup returns CDR1 SGHDT and CDR2 YYEEEE. V lost 4 bases to trimming and J lost 6 bases, with 6 bases between them. The CDR3 totals 11 residues. In nucleotides, the CDR3 is TGTGCCAGCAGCGCCAGGGATACGCAGTATTTT. Encoded protein: CASSARDTQYF.

The DNA for the CDR3 is TGTGCCAGCAGCTTGGGGACTAGCGGGGGGACCGAGCAGTACTTC. This translates into CASSLGTSGGTEQYF. J is TRBJ2-7 and V is TRBV7-2; 15 bases align to TRBD2. Germline CDR1 and CDR2: SGHTA and FQGNSA. The CDR3 contains 15 residues. Trimming cost V 3 bases and J 6 bases; bases outside gene matches: 3.

V gene TRBV28 combines with J gene TRBJ1-4; D uncertain. Germline CDR1 and CDR2: MDHEN and SYDVKM. The CDR3 extends over 14 amino acids. V lost 7 bases to trimming and J lost 4 bases, with 13 bases between them. Written as DNA, the CDR3 is TGTGCCAGCAACTCAGGTGCGAATAATGAAAAACTGTTTTTT. It yields the protein CASNSGANNEKLFF.

The chain is built from TRBV5-5 and TRBJ1-5, with D unresolved. The CDR3 has 13 residues. Germline V gene sequence: CDR1 SGHKS, CDR2 YYEKEE (reference sequence). The V and J ends lost 3 bases and 4 bases respectively, with 8 bases between them. The CDR3 protein is CASSYQVNQPQHF. CDR3 coding DNA: TGTGCCAGCAGCTATCAGGTAAATCAGCCCCAGCATTTT. Full variable domain (remainder filled in from reference TRBV5-5 and TRBJ1-5): DAGVTQSPTHLIKTRGQQVTLRCSPISGHKSVSWYQQVLGQGPQFIFQYYEKEERGRGNFPDRFSARQFPNYSSELNVNALLLGDSALYLCASSYQVNQPQHFGDGTRLSIL.

V gene TRBV12-5 combines with J gene TRBJ1-1; D gene uncertain. This CDR3 is 12 amino acids long. Looked up from germline, CDR1 is LGHNT and CDR2 is FRNRAP. With 5 bases removed from V and 1 base from J, the gap between germline ends came to 5 bases. CDR3 DNA sequence: TGTGCTAGTGGTCGCTCGAACACTGAAGCTTTCTTT. Translation: CASGRSNTEAFF. The whole variable domain, filled in from reference TRBV12-5 and TRBJ1-1, reads DARVTQTPRHKVTEMGQEVTMRCQPILGHNTVFWYRQTMMQGLELLAYFRNRAPLDDSGMPKDRFSAEMPDATLATLKIQPSEPRDSAVYFCASGRSNTEAFFGQGTRLTVV.

V gene TRBV6-5 combines with J gene TRBJ1-4; D unclear. The CDR3 sequence is 15 residues long. V shed 4 bases and J shed 3 bases, with 12 bases lying between them. Germline V gene sequence: CDR1 MNHEY, CDR2 SVGAGI. CDR3 DNA: TGTGCCAGCAGTTCCGTAACTAGATCTAATGAAAAACTGTTTTTT. It encodes CASSSVTRSNEKLFF.

In regard to this clone: At one of its ends the junction is not consistent with the germline gene, which may arise from a read error. The V and J genes are TRBV4-1 and TRBJ1-6, with 7 bases aligning to TRBD1. This CDR3 region has 15 residues. Germline-derived CDR1 and CDR2 are MGHRA and YSYEKL. The CDR3 DNA reads TGCGCCTGCAGCCAAGGGAACAGGGGCACCTCACCCCTCCACTTT. Amino acid sequence: CACSQGNRGTSPLHF.

Only one count was recorded for this clone. V is TRBV4-1 and J is TRBJ1-1, with D unresolved. V gave up 0 bases and J gave up 1 base, with 6 bases separating them. CDR1 and CDR2 (germline): MGHRA, YSYEKL. The CDR3 covers 14 residues. The chain's CDR3 is CASSQEAWNTEAFF. The CDR3 DNA sequence: TGCGCCAGCAGCCAAGAGGCCTGGAACACTGAAGCTTTCTTT.

The chain employs TRBV5-1 and TRBJ2-5; TRBD2 agrees at 12 bases. CDR3 length: 21 residues. J was trimmed by 2 bases and V by 0 bases; bases with no gene match: 17. Looked up from germline, CDR1 is SGHRS and CDR2 is YFSETQ. CDR3 nucleotides: TGCGCCAGCAGCTTGGCTCCACTAGCGGGAGGAGGGGGTGGACTACAAGAGACCCAGTACTTC. Amino acids: CASSLAPLAGGGGGLQETQYF.

The chain joins TRBV7-2 to TRBJ2-2, with D possibly TRBD2 on 6 matching bases. Germline CDR1 and CDR2: SGHTA and FQGNSA. The V and J ends lost 4 bases and 4 bases respectively, with 13 bases between them. CDR3 length: 15 residues. CDR3 DNA: TGTGCCAGCAGCTCCCCCGGGGGTGGCACCGGGGAGCTGTTTTTT. It is translated as CASSSPGGGTGELFF. Filled out from reference TRBV7-2 and TRBJ2-2, the complete variable domain reads GAGVSQSPSNKVTEKGKDVELRCDPISGHTALYWYRQSLGQGLEFLIYFQGNSAPDKSGLPSDRFSAERTGGSVSTLTIQRTQQEDSAVYLCASSSPGGGTGELFFGEGSRLTVL.

In DNA, the CDR3 is TGTGCCAGCAGCGTTTCCTCTGAGCAGTACTTC. Protein sequence: CASSVSSEQYF. The chain joins TRBV9 to TRBJ2-7; D call uncertain. CDR3 length: 11 residues. The V and J ends lost 2 bases and 7 bases respectively, with 7 bases between them. The V gene's germline CDR1 is SGDLS and CDR2 YYNGEE.

This chain links TRBV5-4 with TRBJ2-1, with D tentatively TRBD2 (6 bases). CDR3 length: 16 residues. The germline gives CDR1 SGHNT, CDR2 YYREEE (reference sequence). V was pared by 0 bases and J by 2 bases, with 12 bases between. The CDR3 reads CASSLGGRRTYNEQFF. The CDR3 DNA follows: TGTGCCAGCAGCTTGGGGGGGAGGAGAACCTACAATGAGCAGTTCTTC.

This chain links TRBV30 with TRBJ1-1, with TRBD1 matching over 7 bases. This CDR3 has 13 residues. With 4 bases clipped from V and 5 bases from J, the junction kept 7 bases outside the gene matches. Germline CDR1 is GTSNPN and CDR2 is SVGIG (reference sequence). CDR3 nucleotides: TGTGCCTGGACGACAGGGTTGAGGACTGAAGCTTTCTTT. This translates into CAWTTGLRTEAFF.

The V and J genes are TRBV5-1 and TRBJ1-6; no firm D call. V was trimmed by 0 bases and J by 0 bases, leaving 4 bases between them. This CDR3 is 15 amino acids long. Germline lookup yields CDR1 SGHRS and CDR2 YFSETQ. The DNA for the CDR3 is TGCGCCAGCAGCTTGGCCGGCTCCTATAATTCACCCCTCCACTTT. It translates to CASSLAGSYNSPLHF.

The J gene is TRBJ1-1, the V gene TRBV5-1; no clear D. CDR1 is SGHRS, CDR2 YFSETQ, per germline. The V end lost 0 bases, the J end lost 7 bases, and 10 bases lay between the germline ends. This CDR3 is built from 13 residues. CDR3 residues: CASSLEFSFEAFF. The CDR3 DNA reads TGCGCCAGCAGCTTGGAGTTCTCTTTTGAAGCTTTCTTT.

The DNA for the CDR3 is TGTGCCAGCAGCTTACAAAGCCGGGGGAAGGACACTGAAGCTTTCTTT. This encodes CASSLQSRGKDTEAFF. The chain employs TRBV7-9 and TRBJ1-1; possible D gene TRBD1, 5 bases. CDR1 is SEHNR and CDR2 is FQNEAQ in the germline V gene (reference sequence). There are 16 residues in the CDR3. V was clipped by 2 bases and J by 3 bases, with 16 bases between them. The variable domain in full, completed from reference TRBV7-9 and TRBJ1-1, reads DTGVSQNPRHKITKRGQNVTFRCDPISEHNRLYWYRQTLGQGPEFLTYFQNEAQLEKSRLLSDRFSAERPKGSFSTLEIQRTEQGDSAMYLCASSLQSRGKDTEAFFGQGTRLTVV.

V is TRBV30 and J is TRBJ2-3; D may correspond to TRBD1 or TRBD2 (5 bases each). This CDR3 spans 16 amino acids. The V gene lost 2 bases and the J gene lost 3 bases, with 18 bases spanning the gap. Germline loops: CDR1 GTSNPN, CDR2 SVGIG (reference sequence). The CDR3 spells CAWSHRAGRETDTQYF. As DNA, the CDR3 is TGTGCCTGGAGTCATCGAGCTGGCAGGGAGACAGATACGCAGTATTTT. The whole variable domain, remainder taken from reference TRBV30 and TRBJ2-3, is SQTIHQWPATLVQPVGSPLSLECTVEGTSNPNLYWYRQAAGRGLQLLFYSVGIGQISSEVPQNLSASRPQDRQFILSSKKLLLSDSGFYLCAWSHRAGRETDTQYFGPGTRLTVL.

This chain uses TRBV11-2 with TRBJ2-7; possibly TRBD2 for D (6 bases). CDR3 length equals 14 residues. Per the germline V gene, CDR1 is SGHAT and CDR2 is FQNNGV. Trimming left V 5 bases short and J 2 bases short, with 13 bases between. The CDR3 DNA sequence: TGTGCCAGCAGCCCTCAGCGGACTACCTACGAGCAGTACTTC. Translation gives CASSPQRTTYEQYF.

The chain recombines TRBV14 with TRBJ2-1; D not resolved. V was cut by 2 bases and J by 7 bases, with 9 bases left in between. This CDR3 spans 13 amino acids. The germline V gene has CDR1 SGHDN and CDR2 FVKESK. The DNA of the CDR3 is TGTGCCAGCAGCCAACAACCGGTAAATGAGCAGTTCTTC. This sequence encodes CASSQQPVNEQFF.

The chain combines TRBV20-1 with TRBJ1-4; D unresolved. The CDR3 extends over 10 amino acids. V was cut by 6 bases and J by 7 bases, with 6 bases left in between. Germline V gene sequence: CDR1 DFQATT, CDR2 SNEGSKA (reference sequence). The CDR3 DNA is TGCAGTGCCGGAGGTGAAAAACTGTTTTTT. Translated: CSAGGEKLFF.

The chain is built from TRBV2 and TRBJ2-3, with 10 bases identical to TRBD2. This CDR3 has 15 amino acids. J was trimmed by 6 bases and V by 3 bases; bases with no gene match: 6. Germline-derived CDR1 and CDR2 are SNHLY and FYNNEI. CDR3 nucleotide sequence: TGTGCCAGCAGTGAGACTAGCGGGTACGCGGATACGCAGTATTTT. Its protein product is CASSETSGYADTQYF.

This clone appeared a few times. The chain joins TRBV18 to TRBJ1-2, with D unresolved. The CDR3 is made up of 15 amino acids. Trimming shortened V by 1 base and J by 3 bases, and 12 bases separated the two germline ends. Germline V gene data show CDR1 as KGHSH and CDR2 as LQKENI. The CDR3 region is CASSPRQIIHYGYTF. The CDR3 coding sequence is TGTGCCAGCTCACCACGACAAATCATTCACTATGGCTACACCTTC.

The V and J genes are TRBV4-1 and TRBJ2-5, with 8 nucleotides matching TRBD1. The germline gives CDR1 MGHRA, CDR2 YSYEKL. V dropped 4 bases and J dropped 5; count of bases not matched to a gene: 15. This CDR3 region has 17 residues. The CDR3 bases are TGCGCCAGCAGCCCCCTCCAGCAGGGGGCGATGGGCGAGACCCAGTACTTC. This translates into CASSPLQQGAMGETQYF.